The 17 T cell receptor beta chains below come from one sample, sequenced in a study of CXCR3-negative and CXCR3-positive naive CD8 T cells. Study observations and caveats: CXCR3-expressing naive cells carried TRB CDR3s more hydrophobic than those of CXCR3-negative naive cells.

UMI-labeled 5' RACE TRB cDNA libraries were prepared from the cells. TCRdb reworked the 5' RACE reads into one entry per CDR3 protein, no DNA. The data include some 130,000 distinct CDR3 sequences; the top ten clones carry 0.59%. The antigens for these receptors are not known. The sample was naive CXCR3+ CD8+ T cells from blood. Stated subset: CD45RO-CCR7+CD27+CD95- naive CD8+ T cells expressing CXCR3 (TNR3+). These receptors all stem from a human donor in good health. Some clones in this sample may be carry-over from other donors' samples.

This rearrangement joins TRBV7-3 to TRBJ2-2. The CDR3 loop spans 12 amino acids. Germline-derived CDR1 and CDR2 are SGHTA and FQGTGA. The CDR3 sequence: CASSQSTGELFF. Filled out from reference TRBV7-3 and TRBJ2-2, the complete variable domain reads GAGVSQTPSNKVTEKGKYVELRCDPISGHTALYWYRQSLGQGPEFLIYFQGTGAADDSGLPNDRFFAVRPEGSVSTLKIQRTERGDSAVYLCASSQSTGELFFGEGSRLTVL.

The chain links TRBV7-9 to TRBJ2-7; as DNA is missing, the TRBD1 call by TCRdb cannot be tested. CDR3 length: 12 amino acids. Looked up from germline, CDR1 is SEHNR and CDR2 is FQNEAQ (reference sequence). CDR3 loop: CASKTGSDEQYF.

This chain links TRBV11-3 with TRBJ2-5; lacking DNA, the TRBD1 call made by TCRdb goes unchecked. Germline V gene sequence: CDR1 SGHNT, CDR2 YENEEA. The CDR3 extends over 16 amino acids. The CDR3 loop is CASSSYRQGDQETQYF.

The genes are TRBV29-1 and TRBJ2-7; with no DNA, the TCRdb D assignment of TRBD1 cannot be verified. Germline assignment: CDR1 SQVTM and CDR2 ANQGSEA. The CDR3 is 14 amino acids. The CDR3 loop is CSVGPGTVTYEQYF.

The rearrangement links TRBV28 to TRBJ2-5. Per the germline V gene, CDR1 is MDHEN and CDR2 is SYDVKM. The CDR3 is 13 residues long. The CDR3 is CASSLDSQETQYF.

The rearrangement joins TRBV10-3 to TRBJ2-2; TCRdb reports TRBD1, a call that lacks DNA to check it against. Germline CDR1 reads ENHRY; CDR2 reads SYGVKD. The CDR3 runs to 13 residues. CDR3 loop: CAIRGDNTGELFF.

The rearrangement uses TRBV5-1 and TRBJ1-6; TCRdb gives TRBD1 as the D gene, but with no DNA this cannot be confirmed. Germline CDR1 reads SGHRS; CDR2 reads YFSETQ. This CDR3 is 15 amino acids long. The chain's CDR3 is CASSLGTGLASPLHF. Supplemented by reference TRBV5-1 and TRBJ1-6, the full variable domain reads KAGVTQTPRYLIKTRGQQVTLSCSPISGHRSVSWYQQTPGQGLQFLFEYFSETQRNKGNFPGRFSGRQFSNSRSEMNVSTLELGDSALYLCASSLGTGLASPLHFGNGTRLTVT.

This chain connects TRBV4-3 to TRBJ1-2; TCRdb designates TRBD1, a call that cannot be tested without DNA. The CDR3 length is 16 residues. Germline V gene data show CDR1 as LGHNA and CDR2 as YSLEER. The CDR3 is CASSQDFVAGGVGYTF.

The rearrangement joins TRBV9 to TRBJ2-5; the D call from TCRdb, TRBD1, cannot be confirmed without DNA. Germline CDR1 reads SGDLS; CDR2 reads YYNGEE. This CDR3 has 17 residues. CDR3 residues: CASSVELGRDREETQYF.

This sequence joins TRBV29-1 and TRBJ2-1; no DNA is available, so the TRBD2 call from TCRdb remains unchecked. Germline CDR1 and CDR2: SQVTM and ANQGSEA. The CDR3 covers 12 residues. The CDR3 region is CSEGQSGNEQFF.

The chain links TRBV7-9 to TRBJ1-4; TCRdb reports TRBD1, a call that lacks DNA to check it against. The CDR3 consists of 14 residues. The V gene's germline CDR1 is SEHNR and CDR2 FQNEAQ (reference sequence). The CDR3 protein is CASTYGQDSEKLFF.

This chain connects TRBV7-9 to TRBJ1-3. CDR1 is SEHNR, CDR2 FQNEAQ, per germline (reference sequence). CDR3 length: 13 amino acids. The CDR3 is CASSLAKDNTIYF.

The chain joins TRBV5-6 to TRBJ2-7; TCRdb reports TRBD1, a call that lacks DNA to check it against. This CDR3 contains 12 residues. Germline CDR1 reads SGHDT; CDR2 reads YYEEEE. The CDR3 region is CASSLGVREQYF.

V is TRBV24-1 and J is TRBJ2-1; the TCRdb D gene call, TRBD2, has no DNA to confirm it. CDR1 and CDR2 from the germline V gene are KGHDR and SFDVKD. CDR3 length: 13 amino acids. The CDR3 is CATSPSGSNEQFF.

The chain combines TRBV13 with TRBJ2-7; checking the TCRdb D call of TRBD1 is not possible without DNA. The germline V gene has CDR1 PRHDT and CDR2 FYEKMQ (reference sequence). This CDR3 is built from 13 residues. Here the CDR3 reads CASSWGDNYEQYF.

CDR3 loop: CASSRTSVSYNEQFF. The gene calls are TRBV27 and TRBJ2-1; TCRdb lists TRBD2, though no DNA is available to test this call. The germline gives CDR1 MNHEY, CDR2 SMNVEV (reference sequence). The CDR3 runs to 15 residues.

The J gene is TRBJ1-4, the V gene TRBV28. The CDR3 totals 12 residues. CDR1 is MDHEN, CDR2 SYDVKM, per germline. CDR3 sequence reads: CASSGRPEKLFF.